Following are 14 T cell receptor beta chains from one sample sequenced in a study of T cells in Graves' hyperthyroidism and ophthalmopathy. Using RNA transcripts as the source, TCR beta CDR3 regions were amplified. HTBI primers drove first-round RT-PCR of the TCR CDR3. TCRdb reanalysed the multiplex PCR reads using MiXCR and keeps one entry per CDR3 protein. Seen here are hundreds of thousands of distinct CDR3 sequences, roughly a quarter observed once, and the top ten hold over 9%. Sequencing was carried out using blood. The receptors originated from a woman in her twenties or thirties with Graves' ophthalmopathy.

This clonotype was seen once. The chain uses TRBV28 and TRBJ2-7; D might be TRBD1 (5 bases). V lost 6 bases, J lost 7 bases, and 28 bases lay in between. CDR1 and CDR2 (germline): MDHEN, SYDVKM. The CDR3 is made up of 17 amino acids. In DNA form, the CDR3 reads TGTGCCAGCAGCCCGTACGCTTCAGGGTGGATTACAGCGGAGCAGTACTTC. Translating it yields CASSPYASGWITAEQYF.

V and J are TRBV7-2 and TRBJ2-2; D perhaps matches TRBD2 (6 bases). Germline V gene data show CDR1 as SGHTA and CDR2 as FQGNSA. The CDR3 totals 13 residues. V gave up 11 bases and J gave up 2 bases, with 12 bases separating them. The CDR3 here is CASREPNTGELFF. In DNA, the CDR3 is TGTGCCTCCCGGGAGCCCAACACCGGGGAGCTGTTTTTT. The complete variable domain, with remaining parts taken from reference TRBV7-2 and TRBJ2-2, reads GAGVSQSPSNKVTEKGKDVELRCDPISGHTALYWYRQSLGQGLEFLIYFQGNSAPDKSGLPSDRFSAERTGGSVSTLTIQRTQQEDSAVYLCASREPNTGELFFGEGSRLTVL.

This chain uses TRBV2 with TRBJ1-2, with 10 bases lining up with TRBD1. Trimming removed 4 bases from V and 5 bases from J; junction bases left unmatched: 4. The CDR3 is 14 amino acids. Germline V gene sequence: CDR1 SNHLY, CDR2 FYNNEI. The CDR3 DNA reads as TGTGCCAGCAGTGGGGGGACAGGGGAGTATGGCTACACCTTC. It codes for CASSGGTGEYGYTF.

The gene calls are TRBV5-1 and TRBJ2-5; D unclear. Looked up from germline, CDR1 is SGHRS and CDR2 is YFSETQ. The CDR3 is 17 amino acids. V was cut by 0 bases and J by 5 bases, with 20 bases left in between. CDR3 DNA sequence: TGCGCCAGCAGCTTGGTTCGGACCCACCTCTCTAGGGAGACCCAGTACTTC. It yields the protein CASSLVRTHLSRETQYF.

This clonotype was detected a few times. The J gene is TRBJ2-3, the V gene TRBV11-2; no definite D call. The CDR3 is 13 residues long. The V gene's germline CDR1 is SGHAT and CDR2 FQNNGV. Trimming left V 1 base short and J 6 bases short, with 8 bases between. The CDR3 DNA reads as TGTGCCAGCAGCTTAGGACAAGCGGATACGCAGTATTTT. Translating it yields CASSLGQADTQYF.

This clonotype was observed a handful of times. The chain is built from TRBV4-1 and TRBJ1-5, with D unclear. Per germline, CDR1 MGHRA and CDR2 YSYEKL. V gave up 0 bases and J gave up 3 bases, with 9 bases separating them. The CDR3 runs to 15 residues. The CDR3 reads CASSQEGRNNQPQHF. The CDR3 region has the DNA TGCGCCAGCAGCCAAGAAGGACGGAACAATCAGCCCCAGCATTTT.

The V and J genes are TRBV2 and TRBJ1-2, with 7 bases aligning to TRBD1. Germline V lookup: CDR1 SNHLY, CDR2 FYNNEI. J lost 8 bases, V lost 6 bases, and 9 bases had no gene match. This CDR3 is built from 13 residues. The CDR3 bases are TGTGCCAGCAGCCCGACAGGGTTGAACGGCTACACCTTC. Its translation: CASSPTGLNGYTF. Combining the CDR3 with reference TRBV2 and TRBJ1-2 gives the whole variable domain EPEVTQTPSHQVTQMGQEVILRCVPISNHLYFYWYRQILGQKVEFLVSFYNNEISEKSEIFDDQFSVERPDGSNFTLKIRSTKLEDSAMYFCASSPTGLNGYTFGSGTRLTVV.

This clonotype has ten or more counts. The J gene is TRBJ1-1, the V gene TRBV7-3; maybe TRBD1 (6 bases). Trimming left V 1 base short and J 4 bases short, with 16 bases between. This CDR3 has 16 amino acids. Per the germline V gene, CDR1 is SGHTA and CDR2 is FQGTGA. CDR3 loop: CASSLSPGAGVTEAFF. CDR3 in DNA: TGTGCCAGCAGCTTAAGCCCGGGGGCTGGTGTCACTGAAGCTTTCTTT.

To note about this clonotype: A read error may produce the germline difference seen at one junction end. The chain is built from TRBV12-3 or TRBV12-4 and TRBJ1-2; D gene unclear. The CDR3 covers 14 residues. The CDR3 coding sequence is TGTGCCAGTAGTTTAGAGTCCTTGGGCTATGGCTACACCTTC. Its protein is CASSLESLGYGYTF.

The chain employs TRBV6-2 or TRBV6-3 and TRBJ1-1; no clear D. CDR1 is MNHEY and CDR2 is SVGEGT in the germline V gene. The length of the CDR3 is 16 residues. Trimming stripped 5 bases from V and 0 bases from J, with 16 bases between. The CDR3 DNA follows: TGTGCCAGCAGTCGATCCATCGGGGAAATGAACACTGAAGCTTTCTTT. Translated: CASSRSIGEMNTEAFF.

The gene calls are TRBV10-1 and TRBJ2-2; the D is unclear. The ends were cut back, 4 bases at V and 0 bases at J, with 9 bases in the middle. The germline V gene encodes CDR1 WNHNN and CDR2 SYGVQD (reference sequence). CDR3 length: 15 residues. The CDR3 loop reads CASSAWGTNTGELFF. The CDR3, as DNA: TGCGCCAGCAGTGCCTGGGGAACGAACACCGGGGAGCTGTTTTTT.

The sample holds many counts of this clonotype. The genes are TRBV20-1 and TRBJ1-1, with 9 bases matching TRBD1. Germline-derived CDR1 and CDR2 are DFQATT and SNEGSKA (reference sequence). With 5 bases clipped from V and 4 bases from J, the junction kept 11 bases outside the gene matches. This CDR3 is 15 amino acids long. The CDR3 nucleotides read TGCAGTGCTCCTTCGTACGACAGGGGGGCCACTGAAGCTTTCTTT. Protein sequence: CSAPSYDRGATEAFF.

This clonotype was observed at least ten times. The CDR3 sequence is CASTLAGGRTGELFF. CDR3 coding DNA: TGTGCCAGCACTTTAGCGGGGGGGCGGACCGGGGAGCTGTTTTTT. The J gene is TRBJ2-2, the V gene TRBV6-5; 11 bases align to TRBD2. The CDR3 is made up of 15 amino acids. Germline V CDR1 and CDR2: MNHEY, SVGAGI. The junction had 6 bases not matched to a gene; V was cut back by 7 bases and J by 5 bases.

This clonotype was found many times. The chain carries TRBV12-3 or TRBV12-4 and TRBJ1-1, with 8 bases matching TRBD1. V gave up 5 bases and J gave up 3 bases; unmatched junction bases: 5. The CDR3 is 14 amino acids. CDR3 coding DNA: TGTGCCAGCAGTCAGGACAGGGCTGACACTGAAGCTTTCTTT. Protein: CASSQDRADTEAFF.